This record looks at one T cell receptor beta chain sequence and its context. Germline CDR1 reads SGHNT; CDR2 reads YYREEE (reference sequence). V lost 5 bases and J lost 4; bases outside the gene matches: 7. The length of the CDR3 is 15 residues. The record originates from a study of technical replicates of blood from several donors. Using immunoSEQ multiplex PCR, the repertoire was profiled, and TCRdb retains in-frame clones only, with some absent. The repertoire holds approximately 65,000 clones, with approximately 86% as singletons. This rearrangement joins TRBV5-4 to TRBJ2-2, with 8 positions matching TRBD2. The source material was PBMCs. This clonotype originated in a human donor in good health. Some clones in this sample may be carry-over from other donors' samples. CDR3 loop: CASRSGGGVTGELFF. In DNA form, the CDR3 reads TGTGCCAGCAGGAGCGGGGGAGGGGTCACCGGGGAGCTGTTTTTT.